The TCR beta chain described here comes from a study of blood T cell repertoires in COVID-19. Original processing notes: Reference gene primer amplification in the assay estimated nucleated cell counts. The protocol was immunoSEQ multiplex PCR, while the TCRdb copy is restricted to in-frame clones and leaves out a portion. Clonal size and the V and J genes are those of that table, whereas D and trimming came from the DNA. The sample shows some 190,000 clones, 80% of them seen only once. Germline CDR1 SGDLS, CDR2 YYNGEE. Trimming shortened V by 3 bases and J by 4 bases, and 11 bases separated the two germline ends. The CDR3 runs 14 residues.

This chain links TRBV9 with TRBJ1-5; no clear D. The origin of this receptor is a man younger than 40 with acute COVID-19. Sequenced material: PBMCs or T cells enriched from blood (not recorded which). The CDR3 sequence: CASSAGGGNQPQHF. CDR3 nucleotides: TGTGCCAGCAGCGCCGGAGGAGGAAATCAGCCCCAGCATTTT.